What follows are 8 T cell receptor beta chains derived from one specimen sequenced in a study of beta chain features in type 1 diabetes (dated by TCRdb to the late 2010s). Library creation used the immunoSEQ multiplex PCR assay. The entire amount of isolated RNA was reverse transcribed using the High Capacity cDNA Reverse Transcription Kit, so the sequenced TCRB transcripts were expressed ones. This is the immuneACCESS table as TCRdb keeps it, with only in-frame sequences that have V and J called. A part of the clones is gone; compared with another copy, unresolved V genes explain less than half, and the rest is unexplained. Counted in this sample were about 370,000 clones; about 15% of them appeared once. Jointly, the top ten make up 0.019% of the sample. Sequenced: naive CD4+ T cells from blood. The sample's cell subset or site label is to be understood as: true naive CD4+ T cells. Every receptor here comes from a woman aged 18 to 35 in good health.

V usage is TRBV13 and J usage is TRBJ2-7; tentatively, D is TRBD1 (6 bases). Per germline, CDR1 PRHDT and CDR2 FYEKMQ (reference sequence). V lost 5 bases, J lost 2 bases, and 19 bases lay in between. The CDR3 is 16 residues long. The CDR3: CASSEENRVGTYEQYF. The CDR3 DNA sequence: TGTGCCAGCAGCGAAGAAAACAGGGTAGGGACCTACGAGCAGTACTTC.

This clone was counted a few times. This sequence joins TRBV9 and TRBJ2-1; the match to TRBD1 covers 9 bases. The CDR3 length is 16 residues. CDR1 SGDLS and CDR2 YYNGEE come from the germline V gene. The ends lost 0 bases at V and 3 bases at J; junction bases unmatched: 4. The CDR3 DNA reads TGTGCCAGCAGCGTAGACCCGGGACAGGGCTACAATGAGCAGTTCTTC. It yields the protein CASSVDPGQGYNEQFF.

The gene calls are TRBV29-1 and TRBJ2-6; D is perhaps TRBD1 (5 bases). Germline-derived CDR1 and CDR2 are SQVTM and ANQGSEA. The CDR3 extends over 18 amino acids. The V end was cut by 6 bases, the J end by 0 bases, with 21 bases between. The CDR3: CSVVLGVTLRSGANVLTF. The CDR3 nucleotides are TGCAGCGTCGTCTTAGGGGTAACCCTCCGCTCTGGGGCCAACGTCCTGACTTTC.

The J gene is TRBJ2-2, the V gene TRBV5-6; 8 bases align to TRBD1. With 1 base clipped from V and 5 bases from J, the junction kept 7 bases outside the gene matches. Germline CDR1 and CDR2: SGHDT and YYEEEE. CDR3 length: 16 residues. The CDR3 bases are TGTGCCAGCAGCTTGATGGGACAGGACCCGACCGGGGAGCTGTTTTTT. It specifies CASSLMGQDPTGELFF.

This clone has only a few counts. The CDR3 DNA is TGTGCCAGCAGCGGGAGGAACTCTGGGGCCAACGTCCTGACTTTC. Translation gives CASSGRNSGANVLTF. This chain joins TRBV11-2 and TRBJ2-6; TRBD2 is a possible D gene (6 bases). V lost 5 bases to trimming and J lost 0 bases, with 8 bases between them. The CDR3 covers 15 residues. Germline V gene lookup returns CDR1 SGHAT and CDR2 FQNNGV.

For this clone: This sample includes further DNA sequences coding for the same CDR3. V is TRBV28 and J is TRBJ1-2; D is possibly TRBD1 (6 bases). With 5 bases removed from V and 4 bases from J, the gap between germline ends came to 8 bases. Germline V gives CDR1 MDHEN, CDR2 SYDVKM. The CDR3 has 12 amino acids. CDR3 DNA: TGTGCCAGCAGTCTCAGGGGCTATGGCTACACCTTC. Translated, it gives CASSLRGYGYTF.

This clone was recorded a few times. This sequence joins TRBV6-4 and TRBJ2-5, with a possible D match to TRBD2 (6 bases). The CDR3 length is 13 residues. The germline V and J ends were trimmed by 5 bases and 4 bases, with 11 bases remaining between them. From germline, CDR1 is MRHNA and CDR2 SNTAGT. CDR3 amino acids: CASSREYLETQYF. The CDR3, as DNA: TGTGCCAGCAGTCGGGAGTACCTAGAGACCCAGTACTTC.

Only a few counts were recorded for this clone. The chain recombines TRBV20-1 with TRBJ1-4, with D hard to call. From germline, CDR1 is DFQATT and CDR2 SNEGSKA (reference sequence). Trimming left V 4 bases short and J 8 bases short, with 5 bases between. The CDR3 spans 10 residues. CDR3 in amino acids: CSATQEKLFF. As DNA, the CDR3 is TGCAGTGCTACACAGGAAAAACTGTTTTTT.